The clone carrying this T cell receptor (beta chain) was picked up many times. What it binds is unknown. Each CDR3 protein is one row after TCRdb ran MiXCR on the RT-PCR reads. This sample carries around 190,000 distinct CDR3 sequences, approximately 14% of them seen once, and the ten largest clones take roughly 24%. These data come from a study of response to subunit inactivated influenza vaccine. Study observations and caveats: It was the authors' suggestion that each seasonal influenza vaccination recruits few new T cells.

Germline lookup yields CDR1 MDHEN and CDR2 SYDVKM. Trimming removed 0 bases from V and 5 bases from J; junction bases left unmatched: 2. This CDR3 spans 14 amino acids. The source is a middle-aged man who received an inactivated influenza vaccine. The sample consisted of CD8+ T cells sorted from PBMCs, taken 5 days after vaccination. This chain connects TRBV28 to TRBJ1-1; 8 bases fit TRBD1. The CDR3 loop reads CASSLWGTGTEAFF. CDR3 sequence (DNA): TGTGCCAGCAGTTTATGGGGGACAGGTACTGAAGCTTTCTTT.